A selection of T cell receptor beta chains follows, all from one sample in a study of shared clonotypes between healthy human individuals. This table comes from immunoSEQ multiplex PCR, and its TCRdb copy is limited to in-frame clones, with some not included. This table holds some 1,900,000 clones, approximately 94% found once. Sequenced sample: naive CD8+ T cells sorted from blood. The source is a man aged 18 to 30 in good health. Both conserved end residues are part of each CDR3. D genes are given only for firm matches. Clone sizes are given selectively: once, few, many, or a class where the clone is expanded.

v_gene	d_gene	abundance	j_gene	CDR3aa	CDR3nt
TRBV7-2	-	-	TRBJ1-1	CASTLGVYTEAFF	TGTGCCAGCACCCTGGGGGTATATACTGAAGCTTTCTTT
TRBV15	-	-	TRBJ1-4	CATSRDNTRHAREKLFF	TGTGCCACCAGCAGGGACAATACTAGGCACGCGCGTGAAAAACTGTTTTTT
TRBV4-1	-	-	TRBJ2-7	CASSQLPRGVYEQYF	TGCGCCAGCAGCCAACTTCCGAGGGGGGTTTACGAGCAGTACTTC
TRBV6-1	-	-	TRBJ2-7	CASSEVVGWQYEQYF	TGTGCCAGCAGTGAAGTCGTCGGCTGGCAATACGAGCAGTACTTC
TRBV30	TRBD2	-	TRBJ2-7	CAWSVAAGVRYEQYF	TGTGCCTGGAGTGTAGCCGCGGGAGTACGGTACGAGCAGTACTTC
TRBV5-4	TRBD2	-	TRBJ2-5	CASAGAGEETQYF	TGTGCCAGCGCTGGAGCGGGGGAAGAGACCCAGTACTTC
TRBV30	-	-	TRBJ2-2	CAFQRVTGELFF	TGTGCCTTCCAAAGGGTCACCGGGGAGCTGTTTTTT
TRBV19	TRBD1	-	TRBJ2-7	CASSTQGARYYEQYF	TGTGCCAGTAGTACGCAGGGGGCTAGGTACTACGAGCAGTACTTC
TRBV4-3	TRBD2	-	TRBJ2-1	CASSQDIGGLAGAIEQFF	TGCGCCAGCAGCCAAGATATCGGGGGACTAGCGGGAGCGATTGAGCAGTTCTTC
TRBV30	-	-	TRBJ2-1	CAWSGSGSYNEQFF	TGTGCCTGGAGTGGGAGCGGTTCCTACAATGAGCAGTTCTTC
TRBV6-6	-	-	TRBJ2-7	CASSYSWGSSYEQYF	TGTGCCAGCAGTTACTCGTGGGGTAGCTCCTACGAGCAGTACTTC
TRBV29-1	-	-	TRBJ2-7	CSVERGPYEQYF	TGCAGCGTTGAACGGGGGCCCTACGAGCAGTACTTC
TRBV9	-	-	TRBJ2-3	CASEGTNTDTQYF	TGTGCCAGCGAAGGAACTAACACAGATACGCAGTATTTT
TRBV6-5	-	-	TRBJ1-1	CASSYDGEVAEAFF	TGTGCCAGCAGTTACGACGGTGAGGTAGCTGAAGCTTTCTTT
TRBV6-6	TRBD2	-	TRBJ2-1	CASAGEGPYNEQFF	TGTGCCAGCGCCGGGGAGGGGCCTTACAATGAGCAGTTCTTC
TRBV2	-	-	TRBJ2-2	CASTTGTYTGELFF	TGTGCCAGCACCACCGGGACTTACACCGGGGAGCTGTTTTTT
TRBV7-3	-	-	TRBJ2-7	CASSLGWGYEQYF	TGTGCCAGCAGCTTAGGTTGGGGCTACGAGCAGTACTTC
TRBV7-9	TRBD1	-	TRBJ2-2	CASSWAGGSGELFF	TGTGCCAGCAGCTGGGCAGGGGGCTCCGGGGAGCTGTTTTTT
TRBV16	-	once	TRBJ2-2	CASSQDRVSGELFF	TGTGCCAGCAGCCAAGACCGGGTCAGCGGGGAGCTGTTTTTT
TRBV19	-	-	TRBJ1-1	CASSEGLTEAFF	TGTGCCAGTAGTGAGGGGCTCACTGAAGCTTTCTTT
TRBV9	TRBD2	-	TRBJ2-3	CASSVLTSGDQYF	TGTGCCAGCAGCGTGCTGACTAGCGGGGACCAGTATTTT
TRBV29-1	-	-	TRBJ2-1	CSVGGYNEQFF	TGCAGCGTTGGCGGATACAATGAGCAGTTCTTC
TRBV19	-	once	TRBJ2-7	CASSYGIDGYEQYF	TGTGCCAGTAGTTACGGGATTGATGGCTACGAGCAGTACTTC
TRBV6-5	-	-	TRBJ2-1	CASSSLEPNEQFF	TGTGCCAGCAGTTCGCTCGAGCCCAATGAGCAGTTCTTC
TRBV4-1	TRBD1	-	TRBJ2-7	CASSQATGAAYEQYF	TGCGCCAGCAGCCAAGCAACAGGGGCAGCATACGAGCAGTACTTC
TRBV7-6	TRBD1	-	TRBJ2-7	CASSLAGTGREQYF	TGTGCCAGCAGCTTAGCTGGGACAGGGAGGGAGCAGTACTTC
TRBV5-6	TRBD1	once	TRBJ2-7	CASRGDRSYEQYF	TGTGCCAGCAGAGGGGACAGATCCTACGAGCAGTACTTC